This T cell receptor (beta chain) was profiled in a study of shared clonotypes between healthy human individuals. Study-level points and caveats: Memory subsets had estimated richness that was generally smaller than that of naive subsets.

This table comes from immunoSEQ multiplex PCR, and its TCRdb copy is limited to in-frame clones, with some not included. The sample has roughly 590,000 clones, just under 97% seen once. Selected positively for CCR7 and CD45RO-negative, naive CD8 cells excluded terminally differentiated effector memory CD45RA+ cells. Worth noting for this clone: The antigen is not known.

This TCR was sampled from a woman in her 30s in good health. Input material: naive CD8+ T cells sorted from blood.

The CDR3 sequence is CASRPGQGVYGYTF. CDR3 nucleotide sequence: TGTGCCAGCAGGCCGGGACAGGGAGTCTATGGCTACACCTTC. The V call is TRBV6-1, the J call TRBJ1-2, with 9 bases fitting TRBD1. The germline CDR1 and CDR2 sequences are MNHNS and SASEGT. This CDR3 contains 14 residues. J was trimmed by 4 bases and V by 6 bases; bases with no gene match: 6.